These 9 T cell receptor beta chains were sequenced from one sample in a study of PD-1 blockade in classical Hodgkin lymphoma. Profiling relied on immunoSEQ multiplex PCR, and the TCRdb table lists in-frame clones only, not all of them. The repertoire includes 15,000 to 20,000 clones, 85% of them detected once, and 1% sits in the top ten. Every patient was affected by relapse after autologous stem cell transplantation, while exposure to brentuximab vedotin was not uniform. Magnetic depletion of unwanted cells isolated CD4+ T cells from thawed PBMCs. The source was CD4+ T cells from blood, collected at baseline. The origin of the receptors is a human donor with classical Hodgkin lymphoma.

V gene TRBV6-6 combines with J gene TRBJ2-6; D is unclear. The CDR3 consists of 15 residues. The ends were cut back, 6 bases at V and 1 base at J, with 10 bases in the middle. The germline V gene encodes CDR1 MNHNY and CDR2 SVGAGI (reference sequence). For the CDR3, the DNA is TGTGCCAGCAGGCCGCGAGATTCTGGGGCCAACGTCCTGACTTTC. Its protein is CASRPRDSGANVLTF.

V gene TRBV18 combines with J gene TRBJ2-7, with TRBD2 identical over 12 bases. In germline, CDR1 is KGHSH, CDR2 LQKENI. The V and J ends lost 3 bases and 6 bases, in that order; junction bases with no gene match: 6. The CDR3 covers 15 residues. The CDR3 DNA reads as TGTGCCAGCTCACCCTCGACTAGCGGGAGTTTCGAGCAGTACTTC. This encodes CASSPSTSGSFEQYF. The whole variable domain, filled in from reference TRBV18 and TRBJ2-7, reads NAGVMQNPRHLVRRRGQEARLRCSPMKGHSHVYWYRQLPEEGLKFMVYLQKENIIDESGMPKERFSAEFPKEGPSILRIQQVVRGDSAAYFCASSPSTSGSFEQYFGPGTRLTVT.

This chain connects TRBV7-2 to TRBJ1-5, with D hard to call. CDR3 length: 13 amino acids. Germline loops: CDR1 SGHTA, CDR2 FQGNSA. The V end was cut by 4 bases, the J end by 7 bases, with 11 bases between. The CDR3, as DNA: TGTGCCAGCAGCTATGACGGGATCCAGCCCCAGCATTTT. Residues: CASSYDGIQPQHF.

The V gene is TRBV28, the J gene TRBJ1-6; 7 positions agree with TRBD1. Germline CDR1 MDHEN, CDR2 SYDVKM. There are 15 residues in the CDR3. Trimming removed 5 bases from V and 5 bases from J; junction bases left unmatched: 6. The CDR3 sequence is CASSHRQGNNSPLHF. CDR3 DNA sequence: TGTGCCAGCAGTCACCGACAGGGAAATAATTCACCCCTCCACTTT.

Here the CDR3 reads CASSLNRYEQYF. CDR3 coding DNA: TGTGCCAGCAGCCTCAATCGGTACGAGCAGTACTTC. The V and J genes are TRBV5-4 and TRBJ2-7; D uncertain. CDR1 and CDR2 from the germline V gene are SGHNT and YYREEE (reference sequence). The V gene lost 4 bases and the J gene lost 4 bases, with 9 bases spanning the gap. The CDR3 has 12 amino acids.

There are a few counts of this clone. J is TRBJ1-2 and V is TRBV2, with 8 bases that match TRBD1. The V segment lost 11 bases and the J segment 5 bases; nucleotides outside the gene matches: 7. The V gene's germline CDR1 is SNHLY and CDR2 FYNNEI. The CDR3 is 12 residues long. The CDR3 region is CAGRQGSYGYTF. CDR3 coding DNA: TGTGCCGGCCGACAGGGGTCTTATGGCTACACCTTC.

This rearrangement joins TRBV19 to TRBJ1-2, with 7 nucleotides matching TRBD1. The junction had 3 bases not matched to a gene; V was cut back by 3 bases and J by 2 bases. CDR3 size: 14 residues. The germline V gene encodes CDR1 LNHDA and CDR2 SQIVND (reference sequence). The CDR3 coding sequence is TGTGCCAGTAGTATCCAGGGGGAGAACTATGGCTACACCTTC. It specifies CASSIQGENYGYTF. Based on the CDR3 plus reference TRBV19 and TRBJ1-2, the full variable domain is DGGITQSPKYLFRKEGQNVTLSCEQNLNHDAMYWYRQDPGQGLRLIYYSQIVNDFQKGDIAEGYSVSREKKESFPLTVTSAQKNPTAFYLCASSIQGENYGYTFGSGTRLTVV.

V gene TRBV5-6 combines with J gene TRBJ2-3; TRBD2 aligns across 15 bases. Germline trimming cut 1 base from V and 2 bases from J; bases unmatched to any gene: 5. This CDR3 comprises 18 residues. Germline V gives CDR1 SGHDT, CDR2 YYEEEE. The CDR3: CASSLPGLAGGPTDTQYF. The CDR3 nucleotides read TGTGCCAGCAGCTTGCCGGGACTAGCGGGAGGACCCACAGATACGCAGTATTTT. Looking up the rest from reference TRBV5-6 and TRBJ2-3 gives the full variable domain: DAGVTQSPTHLIKTRGQQVTLRCSPKSGHDTVSWYQQALGQGPQFIFQYYEEEERQRGNFPDRFSGHQFPNYSSELNVNALLLGDSALYLCASSLPGLAGGPTDTQYFGPGTRLTVL.

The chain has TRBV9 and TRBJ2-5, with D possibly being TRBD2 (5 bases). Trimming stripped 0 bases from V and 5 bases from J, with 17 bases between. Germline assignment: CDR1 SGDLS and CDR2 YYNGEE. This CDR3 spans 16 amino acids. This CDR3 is CASSVDGLLTEETQYF. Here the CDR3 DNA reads TGTGCCAGCAGCGTAGATGGACTCCTAACCGAGGAGACCCAGTACTTC.